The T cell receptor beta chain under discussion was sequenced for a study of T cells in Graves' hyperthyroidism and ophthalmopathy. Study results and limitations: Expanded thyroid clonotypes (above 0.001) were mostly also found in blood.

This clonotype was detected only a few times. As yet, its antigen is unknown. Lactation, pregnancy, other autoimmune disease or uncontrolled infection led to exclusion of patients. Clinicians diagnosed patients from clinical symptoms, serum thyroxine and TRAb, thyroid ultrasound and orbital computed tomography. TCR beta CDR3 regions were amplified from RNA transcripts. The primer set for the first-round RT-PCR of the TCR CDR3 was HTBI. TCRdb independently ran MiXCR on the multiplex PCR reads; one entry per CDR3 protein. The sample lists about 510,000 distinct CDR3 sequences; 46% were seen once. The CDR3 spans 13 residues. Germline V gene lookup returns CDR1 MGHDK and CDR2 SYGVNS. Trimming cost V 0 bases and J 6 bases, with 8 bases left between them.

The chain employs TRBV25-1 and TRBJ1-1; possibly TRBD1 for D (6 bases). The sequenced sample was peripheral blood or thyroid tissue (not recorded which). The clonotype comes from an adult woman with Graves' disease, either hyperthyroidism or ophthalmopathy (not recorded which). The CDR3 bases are TGTGCCAGCAGTGAATATAAGGGGGCTGAAGCTTTCTTT. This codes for CASSEYKGAEAFF.